The source of this T cell receptor (beta chain) is a study of breast tumors, draining lymph nodes, adjacent tissues. Findings and limits, study-wide: Compared with lymph nodes, tumors were less diverse; compared with nontumor tissue, more.

Breast cancer patients provided tissue from their axillary draining lymph nodes. This clonotype showed up many times. The antigen remains unidentified. Per germline, CDR1 SGHDN and CDR2 FVKESK. V was pared by 1 base and J by 4 bases, with 14 bases between. This CDR3 has 16 residues. TCRdb reprocessed the multiplex PCR reads via MiXCR and lists one record per CDR3 protein. There are some 150,000 distinct CDR3 sequences in the sample; about a fifth occur only once, and under 3% lies in the top ten. J is TRBJ1-3 and V is TRBV14, with D unclear. The source of this sequence is a female donor with breast cancer. Some clones in this sample may be carry-over from other donors' samples. Sequencing was performed on axillary lymph node tissue. CDR3 residues: CASSQAEWGAGNTIYF. In DNA, the CDR3 is TGTGCCAGCAGCCAAGCGGAATGGGGTGCCGGAAACACCATATATTTT.